This T cell receptor beta chain is from a study of HIV-infected patients and healthy controls (dated 2014 in TCRdb). Notes on the research overall: Whether deep TCR repertoire sequencing of small blood samples from HIV patients could capture immune perturbation and reconstitution was tested in the study. Paper-wide results and their limitations: The pairing of alpha and beta chains was not determined in the samples. Rare events from HIV-infected data received too much weight under size-matching, and comparisons were complicated by unequal numbers of distinct sequences between patients and controls. Oligoclonality may be reflected in the significantly higher mean Gini indices of HIV-infected repertoires compared with controls. Significantly different mean usage between HIV-infected patients and controls was observed for eight alpha and eight beta V genes. More CDR3s were shared between individuals among healthy controls than among HIV+ patients, as measured by Jaccard index and by the count of highly shared sequences. Using whole blood restricted sequencing depth and prevented separating the dynamics of distinct T-cell subpopulations. The observed differences in diversity were not explained by the slight differences in age and sex profiles between the study cohorts. Size-matched repertoire data did not replicate the apparent post-therapy recovery of the Gini index in HIV-infected patients. Healthy control repertoires showed roughly threefold more distinct CDR3s and higher Shannon diversity than untreated HIV+ repertoires. MAIT cell alpha-chain CDR3s were found at high frequency in healthy controls but were severely depleted in HIV+ repertoires. Donor HLA types were not determined in the study. A major limit on how widely the findings apply, in the view of the authors, was that only sixteen HIV-infected individuals were processed. During therapy, a significant decrease in frequency was seen for HIV-associated CDR3s, whereas no significant change was found for CMV-associated CDR3s, although most of them became more frequent.

Per the germline V gene, SGHTA is the CDR1 and FQGTGA is the CDR2. The CDR3 runs 13 amino acids, cysteine and phenylalanine included. Only the CDR3 region is kept as DNA, spanning 39 bases read in frame from base 1. V is shortened by 2 bases, J by 5 bases, and the region joining them spans 8 bases. Whole blood was used without cell fractionation, so the repertoire reflected all unsorted peripheral T cells. As controls, ten healthy donors without infection were sampled, and about 40% of the ten donors were sampled a second time two to four months later. For RNA extraction, an approximately 2.6 ml sample of peripheral blood was drawn into Tempus tubes. Residual genomic DNA was removed with the TURBO-DNase kit and globin mRNA was depleted with GLOBINclear. Notes on this clonotype: Its antigen is unknown. Base quality data are lacking; no much larger clone is found one base away.

SuperScript III was used to reverse transcribe 500 ng RNA with primers targeting the alpha and beta constant regions. Separate alpha and beta chain libraries were made by chain-specific third strand synthesis with multiplexing indices. The protocol used a single primer pair to amplify all rearrangements within a chain, which avoided primer bias, and attached molecular barcodes to each cDNA molecule. Purified cDNA was joined by T4 RNA Ligase 1 to a 5' RACE adapter carrying a random hexamer and the SP2 sequencing primer site. Second strand synthesis was performed with Phusion polymerase and primed from the SP2 site, and slow temperature ramps were applied to favor optimal annealing. The 12-nucleotide barcode on each molecule comprised two random hexamer sequences, both introduced before amplification and concatenated. A short first PCR added P5 and P7 adapter elements plus a second index, followed by an approximately 21-cycle amplification PCR with P5s and P7 primers. A total of about 25 PCR cycles were applied to the libraries, which were quantified on a Qubit, sized on a Bioanalyzer, and diluted to roughly 4 nM. The normalized libraries were sequenced on an Illumina MiSeq using 2 x 250 paired-end kits. MinElute columns were the means by which the reverse transcription reactions were cleaned up, and the reactions were eluted into around 9.9 ul Tris-Cl. A 1:1 ratio of AMPure XP beads was used to clean the adapter ligations after they had run for around 20 hours at 16 degrees C. From the authors' description of their analysis: Demultiplexed FASTQ files were processed with a modified Decombinator by which V, J, insert and barcode information was output. Sequences sharing a barcode but differing from the dominant sequence were discarded as errors, and barcodes clustered at Levenshtein distance 3 were counted to estimate original cDNA molecules. For downstream analyses, the R packages ineq, vegan, igraph and RCytoscape were used, along with IMGT nomenclature and CDR3 definitions. V gene usage was calculated across distinct sequences, with every TCR tallied a single time to avoid skew from clonal expansion. Within a donor, similarity networks joined unique CDR3 amino acid sequences in every case where two of them were separated by a single Levenshtein edit. Published HIV-specific CDR3s (roughly 92 alpha, approximately 700 beta) and CMV-specific CDR3s (approximately 13 alpha, some 250 beta) were assembled and queried against the repertoires. Lower sequence numbers were not the cause of the decreased diversity in patients, as random subsampling to size-matched repertoires showed. Starting from the raw public reads, TCRdb applied fastp trimming at Q25, assembled clones with MiXCR and retained in-frame beta chains. Rows with one shared CDR3 protein collapse into an entry with the most common genes and DNA. These V and J calls rely on TCRdb rather than the paper's analysis. The sample has roughly 20,000 distinct CDR3 sequences on record, about 9.4% of them singletons. The top ten constitute 5% to 7% of the sample.

The sequence is built from TRBV7-3 and TRBJ2-3; the D gene is not confidently resolved. The clonotype was recovered from an adult in good health. Sequences were obtained from blood. The CDR3 reads CASSLGFRDTQYF. The DNA reads TGTGCCAGCAGCTTAGGTTTCCGAGATACGCAGTATTTT.